The 32 T cell receptor beta chains below were found in one sample sequenced in a study of human CD8 memory T cell subsets (dated by TCRdb to 2020 to 2021). A Human TCR Profiling Kit was used to prepare UMI-labeled 5' RACE TCRbeta libraries. The reads were reprocessed in TCRdb, with one entry per CDR3 protein sequence and no accompanying DNA. The data table for this sample lists fewer than 20,000 distinct CDR3 sequences. The top ten clones comprise approximately 5% of the sample. Sequenced: CD8+ T cells from PBMCs. The receptors originated from a human donor in good health.

The chain combines TRBV30 with TRBJ2-7; TCRdb's assignment of TRBD1 cannot be checked, as there is no DNA. CDR1 is GTSNPN, CDR2 SVGIG, per germline (reference sequence). CDR3 length equals 12 residues. The CDR3: CAWGRESYEQYF.

The chain is built from TRBV7-9 and TRBJ2-7; the TCRdb D gene call, TRBD2, has no DNA to confirm it. CDR3 size: 13 residues. Germline values: CDR1 SEHNR, CDR2 FQNEAQ (reference sequence). CDR3 residues: CASGERSSYEQYF. Full variable domain (rest looked up from reference TRBV7-9 and TRBJ2-7): DTGVSQNPRHKITKRGQNVTFRCDPISEHNRLYWYRQTLGQGPEFLTYFQNEAQLEKSRLLSDRFSAERPKGSFSTLEIQRTEQGDSAMYLCASGERSSYEQYFGPGTRLTVT.

The chain links TRBV11-2 to TRBJ2-1. In germline, CDR1 is SGHAT, CDR2 FQNNGV. The CDR3 contains 11 residues. CDR3 region: CASSFGNEQFF.

The V gene is TRBV7-8, the J gene TRBJ1-1; absent DNA, TCRdb's TRBD1 call cannot be checked. CDR1 and CDR2 (germline): SGHVS, FQNEAQ. This CDR3 comprises 14 residues. The CDR3 sequence: CASSIGAGDTEAFF.

The chain carries TRBV19 and TRBJ2-1. In germline, CDR1 is LNHDA, CDR2 SQIVND (reference sequence). CDR3 length: 15 amino acids. CDR3 sequence: CASSSNTNGYNEQFF.

This clonotype registers medium-sized (0.01 to 0.1%) by frequency. The chain is built from TRBV7-9 and TRBJ1-3; TCRdb's assignment of TRBD1 cannot be checked, as there is no DNA. The CDR3 is 16 residues long. Germline CDR1 reads SEHNR; CDR2 reads FQNEAQ (reference sequence). The CDR3 sequence is CATLSGTGETGNTIYF.

By frequency, this clonotype is medium-sized (0.01 to 0.1%). This chain uses TRBV23-1 with TRBJ1-5; TCRdb calls TRBD1, which cannot be checked without DNA. TRBV23-1 is given ORF status, its function remaining uncertain. The CDR3 sequence is 15 residues long. The chain's CDR3 is CASRLPAPHNQPQHF.

This clonotype is called medium-sized based on its frequency. The gene calls are TRBV29-1 and TRBJ1-2; TCRdb picks TRBD1, but there is no DNA to check that call. The germline V gene encodes CDR1 SQVTM and CDR2 ANQGSEA. This CDR3 has 15 amino acids. Here the CDR3 reads CSVEDWGTDRYGYTF.

The chain is built from TRBV4-1 and TRBJ2-1; TCRdb's assignment of TRBD1 cannot be checked, as there is no DNA. The germline V gene has CDR1 MGHRA and CDR2 YSYEKL. There are 15 residues in the CDR3. CDR3 amino acids: CASSPTGGGMDEQFF.

The chain has TRBV5-1 and TRBJ2-1; TCRdb designates TRBD2, a call that cannot be tested without DNA. This CDR3 contains 14 residues. Germline V CDR1 and CDR2: SGHRS, YFSETQ. The CDR3 protein is CASSPWREGDEQFF.

The rearrangement uses TRBV11-2 and TRBJ2-3; lacking DNA, the TRBD1 call made by TCRdb goes unchecked. Germline V gene data show CDR1 as SGHAT and CDR2 as FQNNGV. CDR3 length: 19 amino acids. The CDR3 region is CASSFKLSWDRTSTDTQYF.

This chain uses TRBV19 with TRBJ2-1; the D call from TCRdb, TRBD2, cannot be confirmed without DNA. Germline V gene data show CDR1 as LNHDA and CDR2 as SQIVND (reference sequence). The CDR3 length is 15 residues. This chain's CDR3 is CASRTSGSSYNEQFF.

The V gene is TRBV13, the J gene TRBJ2-7. This CDR3 is built from 12 residues. Germline lookup yields CDR1 PRHDT and CDR2 FYEKMQ (reference sequence). CDR3 in amino acids: CASGGVTYEQYF.

This sequence joins TRBV12-3 or TRBV12-4 and TRBJ2-1. This CDR3 contains 13 residues. Here the CDR3 reads CASSPSGSRGQFF.

This chain uses TRBV6-1 with TRBJ2-5; TCRdb's D call of TRBD1 is untestable without DNA. This CDR3 is built from 12 residues. Germline assignment: CDR1 MNHNS and CDR2 SASEGT. The CDR3 protein is CASGNGGETQYF.

V is TRBV12-3 or TRBV12-4 and J is TRBJ2-1; checking the TCRdb D call of TRBD1 is not possible without DNA. CDR3 length: 14 amino acids. This chain's CDR3 is CASRDRGEHNEQFF.

This clonotype ranks as medium-sized in terms of frequency. Here the CDR3 reads CASSFGQNTGELFF. V gene TRBV13 combines with J gene TRBJ2-2. This CDR3 is built from 14 residues. Per the germline V gene, CDR1 is PRHDT and CDR2 is FYEKMQ (reference sequence).

V and J are TRBV4-3 and TRBJ2-1; TCRdb proposes TRBD2, but this gene call is untestable without DNA. The CDR3 is 16 residues long. CDR1 LGHNA and CDR2 YSLEER come from the germline V gene. The CDR3 spells CASSQEGGSLNNEQFF.

The chain combines TRBV9 with TRBJ1-1. The CDR3 extends over 13 amino acids. CDR1 and CDR2 from the germline V gene are SGDLS and YYNGEE. The CDR3 here is CASSVSGNAEAFF. The full variable domain, rest sourced from reference TRBV9 and TRBJ1-1, is DSGVTQTPKHLITATGQRVTLRCSPRSGDLSVYWYQQSLDQGLQFLIQYYNGEERAKGNILERFSAQQFPDLHSELNLSSLELGDSALYFCASSVSGNAEAFFGQGTRLTVV.

The gene calls are TRBV27 and TRBJ1-5; TCRdb proposes TRBD1, but this gene call is untestable without DNA. The CDR3 contains 14 residues. CDR1 and CDR2 (germline): MNHEY, SMNVEV (reference sequence). The CDR3 sequence: CASSSGQGYQPQHF.

V gene TRBV20-1 combines with J gene TRBJ2-3. Germline V CDR1 and CDR2: DFQATT, SNEGSKA (reference sequence). The CDR3 runs 14 residues. The CDR3 region is CSAKTLEELDTQYF.

This chain links TRBV5-6 with TRBJ1-2; the D call of TRBD1 rests on TCRdb alone, since no DNA is present to check it. The CDR3 sequence is 17 residues long. Germline V gives CDR1 SGHDT, CDR2 YYEEEE. The CDR3: CASSFWGLTGLSYGYTF.

V is TRBV28 and J is TRBJ2-1. The length of the CDR3 is 13 residues. Germline V gene data show CDR1 as MDHEN and CDR2 as SYDVKM. The chain's CDR3 is CASSSRGYNEQFF.

J is TRBJ2-7 and V is TRBV5-4; checking the TCRdb D call of TRBD1 is not possible without DNA. This CDR3 has 15 residues. Germline assignment: CDR1 SGHNT and CDR2 YYREEE (reference sequence). This CDR3 reads CASSPQYAPPSEQYF.

The chain joins TRBV6-2 or TRBV6-3 to TRBJ2-5; TCRdb's D call, TRBD2, is unchecked because there is no DNA. The CDR3 contains 16 residues. Germline CDR1 MNHEY, CDR2 SVGEGT. The chain's CDR3 is CASSYTTGEYQETQYF.

The chain joins TRBV2 to TRBJ1-2; TCRdb names TRBD1, which stays unverified in the absence of DNA. This CDR3 has 13 amino acids. Germline V gene data show CDR1 as SNHLY and CDR2 as FYNNEI. The CDR3: CASSLTGEYGYTF.

The gene calls are TRBV27 and TRBJ2-2; TCRdb's D gene call, TRBD1, goes unchecked for lack of DNA. The germline V gene encodes CDR1 MNHEY and CDR2 SMNVEV (reference sequence). The CDR3 has 14 residues. The CDR3 loop is CASARPSDTGELFF.

The rearrangement links TRBV14 to TRBJ2-7; TCRdb calls TRBD1, which cannot be checked without DNA. This CDR3 is built from 12 residues. Looked up from germline, CDR1 is SGHDN and CDR2 is FVKESK. This CDR3 is CASSQGAPEQYF.

J is TRBJ2-5 and V is TRBV12-3 or TRBV12-4; there is no DNA to check the TCRdb D call of TRBD2. This CDR3 has 14 amino acids. CDR3 protein: CASSLLAGEETQYF.

The V gene is TRBV6-5, the J gene TRBJ1-1. Germline loops: CDR1 MNHEY, CDR2 SVGAGI. The CDR3 runs to 13 residues. The CDR3 protein is CASSYSQNTEAFF.

This chain uses TRBV28 with TRBJ2-7; the D call from TCRdb, TRBD2, cannot be confirmed without DNA. Germline V lookup: CDR1 MDHEN, CDR2 SYDVKM. The CDR3 has 15 amino acids. The chain's CDR3 is CASSFGLAGFYEQYF.

The gene calls are TRBV27 and TRBJ2-1; the TCRdb call, TRBD1, lacks DNA for checking. The CDR3 extends over 19 amino acids. Germline V lookup: CDR1 MNHEY, CDR2 SMNVEV (reference sequence). The CDR3 reads CASSLSKTFTGWYYNEQFF.